One and the same sample provided the 20 T cell receptor beta chains below, sequenced in a study of naive and memory T cell subsets. Findings and caveats of the study: Especially in CD8 cells, naive repertoires contained a few larger clonotypes, possibly CD45RA-re-expressing memory cells.

No cognate antigen is known for these TCRs. Both TRBC1 and TRBC2 were covered by a beta constant-region primer of two equimolar oligonucleotides. Four rounds of PCR amplified the ligated cDNA using nested alpha and beta constant-region primers plus SP2. One entry per CDR3 protein results from TCRdb running MiXCR on the UMI-ligation and nested PCR reads. The table records about 90,000 distinct CDR3 sequences, around 11% of them present only once. Sequencing was carried out using naive CD4+ T cells from blood. Receptor source: a human donor in good health.

This clonotype has more than one count but fewer than ten. V gene TRBV6-6 combines with J gene TRBJ2-7; no definite D call. The CDR3 is made up of 13 amino acids. From germline, CDR1 is MNHNY and CDR2 SVGAGI (reference sequence). Trimming cost V 2 bases and J 7 bases, with 12 bases left between them. This chain's CDR3 is CASSYLPDSEQYF. The CDR3 nucleotides are TGTGCCAGCAGTTACCTCCCAGATTCTGAGCAGTACTTC.

This clonotype was observed a handful of times. This chain uses TRBV6-6 with TRBJ2-7; 10 nucleotides agree with TRBD2. The germline gives CDR1 MNHNY, CDR2 SVGAGI (reference sequence). With V trimmed by 4 bases and J by 5 bases, 11 bases remained unmatched. The CDR3 has 16 amino acids. The CDR3 protein is CASSFLPSGRVHEQYF. DNA for the CDR3: TGTGCCAGCAGTTTCCTCCCGAGCGGGAGGGTCCACGAGCAGTACTTC.

Regarding this clonotype: A much more abundant neighbour one base away suggests this may be a read error. The genes are TRBV18 and TRBJ2-1; maybe TRBD1 (5 bases). The V end was cut by 5 bases, the J end by 5 bases, with 16 bases between. CDR1 KGHSH and CDR2 LQKENI come from the germline V gene. The CDR3 contains 15 residues. DNA for the CDR3: TGTGCCAGCTCAGCCCGAACGAAGGGGAACAATGAGCAGTTCTTC. It translates to CASSARTKGNNEQFF. The full variable domain, rest sourced from reference TRBV18 and TRBJ2-1, is NAGVMQNPRHLVRRRGQEARLRCSPMKGHSHVYWYRQLPEEGLKFMVYLQKENIIDESGMPKERFSAEFPKEGPSILRIQQVVRGDSAAYFCASSARTKGNNEQFFGPGTRLTVL.

This chain uses TRBV29-1 with TRBJ1-2, with D hard to call. Per germline, CDR1 SQVTM and CDR2 ANQGSEA. CDR3 length: 12 residues. V lost 4 bases and J lost 2, with 8 bases in between. The CDR3 DNA follows: TGCAGCGTTGTAGGGCAGAACTATGGCTACACCTTC. Amino acids: CSVVGQNYGYTF. The variable domain in full, completed from reference TRBV29-1 and TRBJ1-2, reads SAVISQKPSRDICQRGTSLTIQCQVDSQVTMMFWYRQQPGQSLTLIATANQGSEATYESGFVIDKFPISRPNLTFSTLTVSNMSPEDSSIYLCSVVGQNYGYTFGSGTRLTVV.

This clonotype showed up many times. V and J are TRBV7-9 and TRBJ2-3; 13 nucleotides match TRBD2. With 4 bases clipped from V and 5 bases from J, the junction kept 9 bases outside the gene matches. The length of the CDR3 is 17 residues. Germline-derived CDR1 and CDR2 are SEHNR and FQNEAQ (reference sequence). The CDR3 nucleotides read TGTGCCAGCAGCTCAAGACTAGCGGGAGGAGGACGAGATACGCAGTATTTT. The encoded protein is CASSSRLAGGGRDTQYF.

The J gene is TRBJ1-1, the V gene TRBV28, with D maybe TRBD1 (5 bases). The V gene lost 5 bases and the J gene lost 4 bases, with 23 bases spanning the gap. Germline V lookup: CDR1 MDHEN, CDR2 SYDVKM. This CDR3 has 17 residues. The CDR3: CASSLPGPTRWGTEAFF. The CDR3 DNA follows: TGTGCCAGCAGTCTCCCAGGGCCCACACGTTGGGGCACTGAAGCTTTCTTT.

V usage is TRBV20-1 and J usage is TRBJ1-3, with 7 nucleotides matching TRBD1. The CDR3 loop spans 17 amino acids. In germline, CDR1 is DFQATT, CDR2 SNEGSKA (reference sequence). V trimming: 1 base; J trimming: 4 bases; junction bases outside the gene matches: 13. The CDR3 sequence: CSARGDRHSGEGNTIYF. As DNA, the CDR3 is TGCAGTGCTAGAGGGGACAGACACTCTGGAGAAGGAAACACCATATATTTT.

The chain joins TRBV29-1 to TRBJ2-4, with D unclear. The CDR3 length is 13 residues. V was clipped by 2 bases and J by 0 bases, with 5 bases between them. Per germline, CDR1 SQVTM and CDR2 ANQGSEA. The CDR3 region has the DNA TGCAGCGTTGAAACGCTAGCCAAAAACATTCAGTACTTC. Protein product: CSVETLAKNIQYF.

This clonotype showed up just a few times. V usage is TRBV2 and J usage is TRBJ1-6; the D gene is possibly TRBD1 (6 bases). The germline V gene encodes CDR1 SNHLY and CDR2 FYNNEI. Between the trimmed V and J ends, which lost 3 bases and 8 bases, there was a span of 17 bases. This CDR3 comprises 16 residues. The CDR3 is CASSEGPTGTYSPLHF. CDR3 DNA sequence: TGTGCCAGCAGTGAGGGGCCGACAGGAACTTATTCACCCCTCCACTTT.

This clonotype has just a few counts. The CDR3 loop is CATSDSTGTGQYEQYF. The CDR3 nucleotides read TGTGCCACCAGTGATTCTACCGGGACAGGCCAATACGAGCAGTACTTC. The chain combines TRBV24-1 with TRBJ2-7, with TRBD1 matching 8 bases. The CDR3 is made up of 16 amino acids. The germline V gene has CDR1 KGHDR and CDR2 SFDVKD. J was trimmed by 4 bases and V by 2 bases; bases with no gene match: 9.

This chain uses TRBV21-1 with TRBJ2-7; the table's TRBD1 call for D was not verified on the DNA. TRBV21-1 constitutes a pseudogene. The CDR3 consists of 14 residues. The CDR3 DNA sequence: TGTGCCAGCAGCCTTCGGGACAGGAACTACGAGCAGTACTTC. The encoded protein is CASSLRDRNYEQYF.

This clonotype was recorded a few times. The chain uses TRBV7-2 and TRBJ2-1; D is unclear. Germline CDR1 is SGHTA and CDR2 is FQGNSA. The CDR3 totals 14 residues. Trimming stripped 0 bases from V and 10 bases from J, with 13 bases between. The CDR3 loop is CASSLAHPRTEQFF. CDR3 coding DNA: TGTGCCAGCAGCTTAGCGCACCCGCGAACGGAGCAGTTCTTC.

This sequence joins TRBV19 and TRBJ1-2; 11 bases match TRBD1. Trimming cost V 4 bases and J 8 bases; bases outside gene matches: 6. In germline, CDR1 is LNHDA, CDR2 SQIVND (reference sequence). The CDR3 loop spans 14 amino acids. Here the CDR3 reads CASSTLDRGHGYTF. CDR3 nucleotides: TGTGCCAGTAGTACCCTGGACAGGGGGCACGGCTACACCTTC.

The table lists this clonotype with a few counts. The chain uses TRBV6-2 or TRBV6-3 and TRBJ1-5, with D perhaps TRBD1 (6 bases). The CDR3 has 14 amino acids. Germline V gene data show CDR1 as MNHEY and CDR2 as SVGEGT. V lost 6 bases and J 4 bases, leaving 13 bases between the germline ends. In nucleotides, the CDR3 is TGTGCCAGCAGGAAACAGGGAGATAATCAGCCCCAGCATTTT. Encoded protein: CASRKQGDNQPQHF.

The V call is TRBV7-9, the J call TRBJ1-2; D gene uncertain. Germline V gene sequence: CDR1 SEHNR, CDR2 FQNEAQ (reference sequence). V was clipped by 0 bases and J by 7 bases, with 6 bases between them. The CDR3 contains 12 residues. The CDR3 spells CASSLAMAGYTF. The DNA of the CDR3 is TGTGCCAGCAGCTTAGCCATGGCTGGCTACACCTTC.

This clonotype appeared many times. This rearrangement joins TRBV6-1 to TRBJ2-1; D perhaps matches TRBD2 (6 bases). V dropped 4 bases and J dropped 7 bases, with 17 bases sitting between them. CDR3 length equals 15 residues. Germline CDR1 is MNHNS and CDR2 is SASEGT. The CDR3 reads CASSGEELGRNEQFF. The CDR3 nucleotides are TGTGCCAGCAGTGGGGAGGAACTGGGGAGGAATGAGCAGTTCTTC.

This clonotype has only a few counts. The chain uses TRBV2 and TRBJ2-7; no clear D gene. The germline CDR1 and CDR2 sequences are SNHLY and FYNNEI. Trimming pared 7 bases from V and 0 bases from J, leaving 7 bases between. The CDR3 sequence is 12 residues long. CDR3 bases: TGTGCCAGCACAGGAAACTCCTACGAGCAGTACTTC. Protein sequence: CASTGNSYEQYF.

This rearrangement joins TRBV12-3 or TRBV12-4 to TRBJ2-7; perhaps TRBD2 as D (6 bases). V was cut by 6 bases and J by 6 bases, with 18 bases left in between. The CDR3 extends over 14 amino acids. The CDR3 DNA sequence: TGTGCCAGCAGCGTAGGGAGGACCTACGGCGAGCAGTACTTC. Protein product: CASSVGRTYGEQYF.

The V gene is TRBV29-1, the J gene TRBJ2-3; D unresolved. Deletions cut 7 bases from V and 0 bases from J, with 5 bases between. Germline V gives CDR1 SQVTM, CDR2 ANQGSEA. CDR3 length: 11 amino acids. The CDR3 spells CSGASTDTQYF. CDR3 nucleotide sequence: TGCAGCGGGGCTAGCACAGATACGCAGTATTTT.

In this sample, this clonotype turned up many times. The chain has TRBV4-3 and TRBJ1-1; D gene unclear. Germline CDR1 is LGHNA and CDR2 is YSLEER. This CDR3 is built from 15 residues. V was pared by 0 bases and J by 1 base, with 9 bases between. The CDR3 DNA sequence: TGCGCCAGCAGCCAAGAGGCGGGTTCGAACACTGAAGCTTTCTTT. Residues: CASSQEAGSNTEAFF.